These T cell receptor beta chains were read from a single sample in a study of blood T cell repertoires in COVID-19. Clones were sequenced by immunoSEQ multiplex PCR, and TCRdb holds only the in-frame ones, with some missing. Of around 100,000 clones listed, 86% were seen once; the top ten hold less than 3%. Sample: PBMCs or T cells enriched from blood (not recorded which). Receptors originate from a woman aged 50 to 60 who had recovered from COVID-19. Each CDR3 is given without its conserved first and last residue.

j_call v_call cdr3_aa
TRBJ1-2 TRBV5-1 ASSLSPQGGYGYT
TRBJ2-6 TRBV27 ASSSFGRGLLLSSGANVLT
TRBJ1-2 TRBV11-2 ASSRRQGFNYGYT
TRBJ2-1 TRBV3-1/TRBV3-2 ASSQGGAGGYNEQF
TRBJ2-7 TRBV5-4 ASSTGTSYEQY
TRBJ2-1 TRBV9 ASSFLTAGVVYNEQF
TRBJ2-7 TRBV7-3 ASSPGLAGIYEQY
TRBJ1-1 TRBV6-5 ASSPLRTGGTEAF
TRBJ2-3 TRBV25-1 ASSDPLGATQY
TRBJ1-2 TRBV5-1 ASSLAPQEGWGPHT
TRBJ1-1 TRBV27 ASSFQTGVGNTEAF
TRBJ2-7 TRBV2 ASSDSGGGRYEQY
TRBJ2-7 TRBV11-2 ASSFAQGHYEQY
TRBJ1-2 TRBV14 ASSPGSNYGYT
TRBJ2-5 TRBV7-9 ASSSSAGAETQY
TRBJ2-3 TRBV7-2 ASSADRGWADTQY
TRBJ1-4 TRBV30 AWSVVQGAIEKLF
TRBJ2-6 TRBV19 ASESQQGAFAGANVLT
TRBJ1-3 TRBV19 ATGTGSSGNTIY
TRBJ2-5 TRBV25-1 ASSERLAGDETQY
TRBJ1-2 TRBV27 ASRAPRAANYGYT
TRBJ2-6 TRBV28 STGRGSGANVLT
TRBJ2-2 TRBV3-1/TRBV3-2 ASSQDPGLTGELF
TRBJ2-3 TRBV7-8 ASSASVTDTQY
TRBJ2-7 TRBV11-1 ASSRTSGRYEQY
TRBJ1-1 TRBV19 ASHKWQARASEAF
TRBJ1-6 TRBV19 ASSKLGDRGANSPLH
TRBJ2-6 TRBV24-1 ATSDPGHFDSGANVLT
TRBJ2-7 TRBV12-3/TRBV12-4 ASAGTDPYEQY
TRBJ2-3 TRBV13 ASSGAGGRADTQY
TRBJ1-1 TRBV5-1 ASSQDRNTEAF
TRBJ2-4 TRBV7-3 ASSLNRGAFQY
TRBJ1-3 TRBV2 ARRQASGNTIY
TRBJ2-7 TRBV30 AWSANPGLEQY
TRBJ1-2 TRBV12-3/TRBV12-4 ASSLQGASGYT
TRBJ2-6 TRBV30 AWIEGAGANVLT
TRBJ1-1 TRBV28 ASSGSRDRETEAF
TRBJ1-4 TRBV28 ASSLLREKLF
TRBJ1-1 TRBV5-4 ASSLTDMNTEAF
TRBJ1-1 TRBV2 ASSASNTEAF
TRBJ2-4 TRBV2 ASSAGVKNIQY
TRBJ2-7 TRBV7-6 ASSPATGSYEQY